These T cell receptor beta chains were read from a single sample in a study of monozygotic twins with cystic fibrosis. Here immunoSEQ multiplex PCR was the method, and the copy in TCRdb shows in-frame clones only, minus some. The sample records 15,000 or so clones, 95% to 99% being singletons. The specimen sequenced was blood. The receptors derive from a girl aged 2-15 years with cystic fibrosis. The CDR3 runs from the conserved cysteine through the conserved F or W. A D gene is named only where the DNA matches it firmly. A row's size may be missing; if present it is once, few, many or a size class.

J gene,V gene,clone size,D gene,CDR3 protein,CDR3 DNA
TRBJ2-2,TRBV4-3,.,.,CASRQGGELFF,TGCGCCAGCAGACAGGGCGGGGAGCTGTTTTTT
TRBJ1-2,TRBV7-9,.,TRBD1,CASSSGQGGYGYTF,TGTGCCAGCAGCTCGGGACAGGGTGGCTATGGCTACACCTTC
TRBJ2-2,TRBV5-1,.,.,CASRKTGNTGELFF,TGCGCCAGCAGGAAGACAGGGAACACCGGGGAGCTGTTTTTT
TRBJ2-7,TRBV9,.,TRBD1,CASSVGRGSFYEQYF,TGTGCCAGCAGCGTAGGCAGGGGGAGTTTCTACGAGCAGTACTTC
TRBJ1-1,TRBV19,.,.,CASSIDSMRNTEAFF,TGTGCCAGTAGTATTGACAGTATGAGGAACACTGAAGCTTTCTTT
TRBJ1-4,TRBV18,.,.,CASSPIGGRANEKLFF,TGTGCCAGCTCACCGATCGGGGGCCGGGCTAATGAAAAACTGTTTTTT
TRBJ2-1,TRBV7-6,.,.,CASSPPSRLESAQFF,TGTGCCAGCAGCCCCCCCTCTAGACTAGAGAGCGCGCAGTTCTTC
TRBJ2-7,TRBV29-1,.,.,CSVDIRAGSYEQYF,TGCAGCGTTGATATCAGGGCCGGCTCCTACGAGCAGTACTTC
TRBJ2-7,TRBV6-5,.,TRBD1,CASSFDRGGEQYF,TGTGCCAGCAGTTTCGACAGGGGAGGCGAGCAGTACTTC
TRBJ2-7,TRBV7-2,once,TRBD1,CASSLAGGLGIYEQYF,TGTGCCAGCAGCTTAGCAGGGGGCTTAGGGATCTACGAGCAGTACTTC
TRBJ1-4,TRBV7-8,.,TRBD1,CASSLLTGPYNEKLFF,TGTGCCAGCAGCTTACTGACAGGGCCGTATAATGAAAAACTGTTTTTT
TRBJ1-1,TRBV29-1,.,.,CSVKQALNTEAFF,TGCAGCGTTAAACAGGCCCTGAACACTGAAGCTTTCTTT
TRBJ1-1,TRBV27,.,.,CASSFRAGNTEAFF,TGTGCCAGCAGTTTCAGGGCTGGCAACACTGAAGCTTTCTTT
TRBJ1-1,TRBV19,.,.,CASSVLKVGTEAFF,TGTGCCAGTAGTGTGCTCAAGGTGGGGACTGAAGCTTTCTTT
TRBJ2-7,TRBV6-1,.,TRBD1,CASSDPGQSYEQYF,TGTGCCAGCAGTGACCCGGGACAGTCCTACGAGCAGTACTTC
TRBJ2-7,TRBV27,.,TRBD2,CASSLSSGTSRYEQYF,TGTGCCAGCAGTTTATCGTCCGGGACTAGTAGGTACGAGCAGTACTTC
TRBJ1-1,TRBV29-1,once,.,CSVALEQGRPTEAFF,TGCAGCGTTGCCCTTGAGCAGGGGCGGCCCACTGAAGCTTTCTTT
TRBJ1-4,TRBV7-2,.,.,CASSPDVGYAEKLFF,TGTGCCAGCAGCCCCGACGTAGGCTACGCAGAAAAACTGTTTTTT
TRBJ2-7,TRBV7-6,once,TRBD1,CASSAATGLDYEQYF,TGTGCCAGCAGCGCCGCGACAGGGTTAGACTACGAGCAGTACTTC
TRBJ1-4,TRBV5-1,.,TRBD1,CASGTGQGATNEKLFF,TGCGCCAGCGGAACGGGACAGGGGGCAACTAATGAAAAACTGTTTTTT
TRBJ2-2,TRBV9,.,.,CASSVARTLNTGELFF,TGTGCCAGCAGCGTAGCTAGGACTCTAAACACCGGGGAGCTGTTTTTT
TRBJ2-3,TRBV19,.,.,CASSWGIGTDTQYF,TGTGCCAGTAGTTGGGGGATAGGCACAGATACGCAGTATTTT
TRBJ1-5,TRBV19,.,.,CASRDRRGSQPQHF,TGTGCCAGTAGGGACAGACGAGGGTCTCAGCCCCAGCATTTT
TRBJ2-7,TRBV5-8,.,.,CASSFDRYYEQYF,TGTGCCAGCAGCTTTGACAGGTACTACGAGCAGTACTTC
TRBJ2-2,TRBV18,.,.,CASSPPDRLNTGELFF,TGTGCCAGCTCACCACCGGACAGATTGAACACCGGGGAGCTGTTTTTT
TRBJ2-7,TRBV4-1,.,TRBD2,CASSPTALAEQSYEQYF,TGCGCCAGCAGCCCCACGGCCCTAGCGGAACAGTCCTACGAGCAGTACTTC
TRBJ1-1,TRBV19,.,.,CASTQGAAEAFF,TGTGCCAGTACCCAGGGCGCGGCTGAAGCTTTCTTT
TRBJ2-7,TRBV5-1,.,TRBD1,CASSLVAGQGDEQYF,TGCGCCAGCAGCTTGGTTGCGGGACAGGGGGATGAGCAGTACTTC
TRBJ1-2,TRBV7-2,.,.,CASSFPRAGKSNYGYTF,TGTGCCAGCAGCTTTCCCCGGGCAGGAAAATCTAACTATGGCTACACCTTC
TRBJ1-2,TRBV6-5,.,.,CASSYTNNYGYTF,TGTGCCAGCAGTTACACGAATAACTATGGCTACACCTTC
TRBJ2-3,TRBV5-6,.,TRBD1,CASSSTPTGVVDTQYF,TGTGCCAGCAGCTCGACCCCGACAGGGGTGGTAGATACGCAGTATTTT
TRBJ2-3,TRBV6-5,.,TRBD1,CASSLREDRGTDTQYF,TGTGCCAGCAGTTTAAGGGAGGACAGGGGCACAGATACGCAGTATTTT
TRBJ1-3,TRBV14,once,.,CASSQDWFSGNTIYF,TGTGCCAGCAGCCAAGATTGGTTCTCTGGAAACACCATATATTTT
TRBJ2-1,TRBV7-9,.,.,CASSSPGHTYNEQFF,TGTGCCAGCAGCTCTCCGGGACATACCTACAATGAGCAGTTCTTC
TRBJ2-1,TRBV7-2,.,TRBD1,CASSTQSTGNNEQFF,TGTGCCAGCAGCACACAGTCGACAGGGAACAATGAGCAGTTCTTC
TRBJ2-3,TRBV7-8,.,TRBD2,CASSSQILAGASTDTQYF,TGTGCCAGCAGCTCACAGATACTAGCGGGAGCTAGCACAGATACGCAGTATTTT
TRBJ2-6,TRBV4-1,.,.,CASSHATLGRRYSGANVLTF,TGCGCCAGCAGCCACGCGACGCTGGGCAGGAGATACTCTGGGGCCAACGTCCTGACTTTC
TRBJ1-1,TRBV5-1,.,.,CASSLGRHTEAFF,TGCGCCAGCAGCTTGGGTCGGCACACTGAAGCTTTCTTT
TRBJ1-5,TRBV5-1,.,.,CASSLDGTVGNQPQHF,TGCGCCAGCAGCTTGGATGGAACAGTTGGCAATCAGCCCCAGCATTTT
TRBJ1-3,TRBV7-9,.,.,CASSPHLTEFSGNTIYF,TGTGCCAGCAGCCCCCATTTGACCGAATTCTCTGGAAACACCATATATTTT
TRBJ2-7,TRBV5-1,.,.,CASSIGYEQYF,TGCGCCAGCAGCATCGGCTACGAGCAGTACTTC
TRBJ2-7,TRBV4-2,few,TRBD1,CASSQDQDRATYEQYF,TGTGCCAGCAGCCAAGACCAGGACAGGGCCACCTACGAGCAGTACTTC
TRBJ2-1,TRBV4-1,.,TRBD2,CASSHTSGRDEQFF,TGCGCCAGCAGCCACACTAGCGGGAGGGACGAGCAGTTCTTC
TRBJ2-7,TRBV2,.,.,CASSEIDGLYEQYF,TGTGCCAGCAGTGAAATCGACGGACTCTACGAGCAGTACTTC
TRBJ2-1,TRBV11-2,.,.,CASSLEARRDNEQFF,TGTGCCAGCAGCTTAGAGGCTCGCCGTGACAATGAGCAGTTCTTC
TRBJ2-7,TRBV5-1,once,.,CASSLGGHEQYF,TGCGCCAGCAGCTTGGGCGGCCACGAGCAGTACTTC
TRBJ2-7,TRBV19,.,TRBD1,CASSPGQAYEQYF,TGTGCCAGTAGTCCAGGACAGGCCTACGAGCAGTACTTC
TRBJ2-7,TRBV6-1,.,.,CASSPTYKTYEQYF,TGTGCCAGCAGCCCCACGTATAAAACCTACGAGCAGTACTTC
TRBJ2-2,TRBV7-3,.,TRBD1,CASSLSGTGTGELFF,TGTGCCAGCAGCTTATCCGGGACAGGCACCGGGGAGCTGTTTTTT
TRBJ2-7,TRBV6-4,.,.,CASSERGAPTYEQYF,TGTGCCAGCAGCGAGCGAGGTGCACCCACCTACGAGCAGTACTTC
TRBJ2-5,TRBV7-9,.,.,CASSPLNDRKETQYF,TGTGCCAGCAGCCCTCTAAATGACAGAAAAGAGACCCAGTACTTC
TRBJ2-7,TRBV27,once,TRBD1,CASSLDRDYEQYF,TGTGCCAGCAGTCTGGACAGGGACTACGAGCAGTACTTC